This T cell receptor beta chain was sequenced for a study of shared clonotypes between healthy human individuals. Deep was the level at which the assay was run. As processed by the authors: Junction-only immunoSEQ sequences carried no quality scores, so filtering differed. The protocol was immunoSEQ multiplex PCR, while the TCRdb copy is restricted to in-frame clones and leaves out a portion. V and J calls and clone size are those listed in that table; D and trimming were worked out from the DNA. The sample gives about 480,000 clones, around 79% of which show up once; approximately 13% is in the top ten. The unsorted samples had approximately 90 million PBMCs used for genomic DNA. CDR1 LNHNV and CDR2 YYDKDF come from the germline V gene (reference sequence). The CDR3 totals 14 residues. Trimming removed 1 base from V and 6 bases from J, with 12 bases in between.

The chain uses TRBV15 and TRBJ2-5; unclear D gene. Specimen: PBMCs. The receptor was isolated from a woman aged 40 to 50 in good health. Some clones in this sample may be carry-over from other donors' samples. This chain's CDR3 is CATSRVNDLQTQYF. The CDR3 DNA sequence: TGTGCCACCAGCAGAGTGAATGACTTACAGACCCAGTACTTC.